What follows is one TCR beta chain and its context. The antigen is unknown. This entry belongs to a study of STAT3 mutations in large granular lymphocyte leukemia. Overall study context: Roughly half the longitudinally sequenced T-LGLL patients had canonical STAT3 mutations.

Study findings and constraints: In about 30% of the 18 patients, new TCR clonotypes emerged after therapy. Every T-cell large granular lymphocyte leukemia patient had at least one immunodominant TCR beta clonotype.

The CDR3 is made up of 14 amino acids. V lost 4 bases to trimming and J lost 9 bases, with 13 bases between them. The germline V gene encodes CDR1 SGHAT and CDR2 FQNNGV. Profiled with immunoSEQ multiplex PCR; TCRdb holds only in-frame clones, not every one. The profile covers around 13,000 clones, with around nine tenths appearing a single time and approximately 31% taken by the ten largest. V gene TRBV11-2 combines with J gene TRBJ1-6, with D uncertain. The specimen sequenced was peripheral blood mononuclear cells. The TCR originated in a man aged 35 to 55 with T-cell large granular lymphocyte leukemia. Some clones in this sample may be carry-over from other donors' samples. CDR3 bases: TGTGCCAGCAGCTCGTCGACCTCTCCTTCACCCCTCCACTTT. Amino acids: CASSSSTSPSPLHF.